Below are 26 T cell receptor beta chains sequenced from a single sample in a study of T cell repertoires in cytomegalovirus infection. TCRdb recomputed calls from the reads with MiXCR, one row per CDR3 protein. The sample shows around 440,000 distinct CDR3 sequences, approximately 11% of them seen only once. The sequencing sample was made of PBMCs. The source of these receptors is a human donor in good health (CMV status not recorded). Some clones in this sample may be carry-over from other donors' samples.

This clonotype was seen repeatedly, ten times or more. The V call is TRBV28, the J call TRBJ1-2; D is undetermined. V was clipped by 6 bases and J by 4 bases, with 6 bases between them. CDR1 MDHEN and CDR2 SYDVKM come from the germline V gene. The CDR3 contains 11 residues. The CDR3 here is CASRGLYGYTF. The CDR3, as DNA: TGTGCCAGCAGGGGCCTCTATGGCTACACCTTC.

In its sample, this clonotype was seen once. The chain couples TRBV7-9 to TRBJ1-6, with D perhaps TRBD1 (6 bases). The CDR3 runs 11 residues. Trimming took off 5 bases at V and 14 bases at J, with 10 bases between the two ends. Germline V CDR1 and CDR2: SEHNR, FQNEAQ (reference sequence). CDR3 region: CASSPTGTLHF. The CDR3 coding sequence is TGTGCCAGCAGCCCGACAGGCACCCTCCACTTT.

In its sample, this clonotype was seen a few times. The CDR3 DNA reads TGCAGCGTTGAGGGAGCATCTTACAATGAGCAGTTCTTC. As protein: CSVEGASYNEQFF. The chain joins TRBV29-1 to TRBJ2-1; D perhaps matches TRBD2 (5 bases). Germline V gives CDR1 SQVTM, CDR2 ANQGSEA. Trimming left V 3 bases short and J 4 bases short, with 10 bases between. CDR3 length equals 13 residues.

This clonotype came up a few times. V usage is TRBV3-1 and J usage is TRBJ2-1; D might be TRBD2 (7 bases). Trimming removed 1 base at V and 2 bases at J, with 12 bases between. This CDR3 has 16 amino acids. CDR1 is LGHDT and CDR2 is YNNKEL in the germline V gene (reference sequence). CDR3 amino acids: CASSQVGGATYNEQFF. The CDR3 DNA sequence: TGTGCCAGCAGCCAAGTAGGGGGGGCAACCTACAATGAGCAGTTCTTC.

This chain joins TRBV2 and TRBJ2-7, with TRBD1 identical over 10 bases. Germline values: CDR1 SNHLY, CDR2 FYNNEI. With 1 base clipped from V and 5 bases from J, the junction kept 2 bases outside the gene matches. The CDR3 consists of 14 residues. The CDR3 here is CASSEGDRGHEQYF. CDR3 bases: TGTGCCAGCAGTGAAGGGGACAGGGGCCACGAGCAGTACTTC. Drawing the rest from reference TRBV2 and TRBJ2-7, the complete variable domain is EPEVTQTPSHQVTQMGQEVILRCVPISNHLYFYWYRQILGQKVEFLVSFYNNEISEKSEIFDDQFSVERPDGSNFTLKIRSTKLEDSAMYFCASSEGDRGHEQYFGPGTRLTVT.

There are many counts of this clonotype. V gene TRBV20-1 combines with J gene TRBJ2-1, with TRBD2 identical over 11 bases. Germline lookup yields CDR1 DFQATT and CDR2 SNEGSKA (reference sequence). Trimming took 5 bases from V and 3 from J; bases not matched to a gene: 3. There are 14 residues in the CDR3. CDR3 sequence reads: CSAHSGRGYNEQFF. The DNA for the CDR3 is TGCAGTGCTCATAGCGGGAGGGGCTACAATGAGCAGTTCTTC.

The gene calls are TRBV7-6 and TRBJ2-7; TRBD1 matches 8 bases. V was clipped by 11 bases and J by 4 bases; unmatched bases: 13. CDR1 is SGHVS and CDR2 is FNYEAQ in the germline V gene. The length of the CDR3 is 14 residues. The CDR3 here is CASRGGQGQYEQYF. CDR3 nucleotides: TGTGCCTCAAGAGGCGGACAGGGTCAGTACGAGCAGTACTTC.

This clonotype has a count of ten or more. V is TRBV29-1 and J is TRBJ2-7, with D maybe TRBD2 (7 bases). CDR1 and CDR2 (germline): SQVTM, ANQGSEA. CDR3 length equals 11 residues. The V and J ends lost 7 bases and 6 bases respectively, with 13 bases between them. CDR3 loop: CSGRGGAEQYF. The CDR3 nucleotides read TGCAGCGGAAGAGGGGGGGCCGAGCAGTACTTC.

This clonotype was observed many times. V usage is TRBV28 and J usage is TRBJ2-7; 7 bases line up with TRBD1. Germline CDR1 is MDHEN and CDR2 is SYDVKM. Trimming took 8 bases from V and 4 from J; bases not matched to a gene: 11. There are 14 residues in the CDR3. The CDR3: CASSLWDSEYEQYF. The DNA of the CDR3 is TGTGCCAGCTCTCTTTGGGACAGCGAGTACGAGCAGTACTTC.

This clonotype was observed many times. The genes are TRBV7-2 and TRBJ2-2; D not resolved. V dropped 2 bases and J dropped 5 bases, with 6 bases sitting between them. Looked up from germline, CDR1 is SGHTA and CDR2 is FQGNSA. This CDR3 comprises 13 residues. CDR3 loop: CASSLHQTGELFF. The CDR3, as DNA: TGTGCCAGCAGCTTACATCAGACCGGGGAGCTGTTTTTT.

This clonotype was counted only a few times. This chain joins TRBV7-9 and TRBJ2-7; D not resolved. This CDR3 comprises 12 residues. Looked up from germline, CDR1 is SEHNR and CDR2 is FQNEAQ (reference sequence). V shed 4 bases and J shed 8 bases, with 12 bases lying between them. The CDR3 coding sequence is TGTGCCAGCAGCTCTCAGAACCCCCAGCAGTACTTC. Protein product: CASSSQNPQQYF.

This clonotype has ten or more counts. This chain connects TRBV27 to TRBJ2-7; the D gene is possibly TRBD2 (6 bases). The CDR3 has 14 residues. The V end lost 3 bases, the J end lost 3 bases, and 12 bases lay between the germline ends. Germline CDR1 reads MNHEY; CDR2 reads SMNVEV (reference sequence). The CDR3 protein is CASSLEGEVYEQYF. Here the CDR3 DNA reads TGTGCCAGCAGTTTGGAGGGAGAGGTCTACGAGCAGTACTTC.

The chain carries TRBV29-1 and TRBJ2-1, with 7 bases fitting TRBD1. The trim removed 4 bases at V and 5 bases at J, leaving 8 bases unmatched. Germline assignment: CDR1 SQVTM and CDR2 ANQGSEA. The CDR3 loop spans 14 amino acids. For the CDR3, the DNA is TGCAGCGTTGTGGCAGGGGGTCTAAACAATGAGCAGTTCTTC. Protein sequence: CSVVAGGLNNEQFF.

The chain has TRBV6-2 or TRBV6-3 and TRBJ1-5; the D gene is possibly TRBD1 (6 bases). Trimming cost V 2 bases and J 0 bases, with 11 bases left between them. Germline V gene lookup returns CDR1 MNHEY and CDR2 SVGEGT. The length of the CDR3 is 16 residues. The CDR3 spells CASSYAGEYSNQPQHF. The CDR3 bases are TGTGCCAGCAGTTACGCAGGGGAATATAGCAATCAGCCCCAGCATTTT.

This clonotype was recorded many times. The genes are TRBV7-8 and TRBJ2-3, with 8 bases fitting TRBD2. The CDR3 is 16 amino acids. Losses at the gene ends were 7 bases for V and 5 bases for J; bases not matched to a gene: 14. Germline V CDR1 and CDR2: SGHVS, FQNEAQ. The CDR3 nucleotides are TGTGCCAGCATCCTCAGCGGGAGCAGGCGGGGAGATACGCAGTATTTT. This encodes CASILSGSRRGDTQYF.

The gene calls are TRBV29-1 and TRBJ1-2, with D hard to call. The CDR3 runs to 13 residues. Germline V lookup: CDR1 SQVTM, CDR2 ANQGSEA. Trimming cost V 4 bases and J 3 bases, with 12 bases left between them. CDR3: CSVAGGPHYGYTF. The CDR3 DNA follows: TGCAGCGTTGCAGGCGGTCCGCACTATGGCTACACCTTC.

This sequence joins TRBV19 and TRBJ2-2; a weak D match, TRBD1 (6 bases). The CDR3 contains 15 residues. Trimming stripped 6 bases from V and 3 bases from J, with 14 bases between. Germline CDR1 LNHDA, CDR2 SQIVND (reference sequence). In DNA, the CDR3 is TGTGCCAGTAGAGCCAACAGGGTGGACACCGGGGAGCTGTTTTTT. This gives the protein CASRANRVDTGELFF.

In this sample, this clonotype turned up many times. CDR3 coding DNA: TGCAGCGTCACTGGACGGGTGAACACTGAAGCTTTCTTT. This encodes CSVTGRVNTEAFF. The chain links TRBV29-1 to TRBJ1-1; D is unresolved. There are 13 residues in the CDR3. Germline V gene data show CDR1 as SQVTM and CDR2 as ANQGSEA. Trimming removed 6 bases from V and 0 bases from J, with 11 bases in between.

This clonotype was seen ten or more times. CDR3 sequence reads: CASSLRTSGATKNIQYF. The CDR3, as DNA: TGTGCCAGCAGCTTGAGGACTAGCGGGGCAACCAAAAACATTCAGTACTTC. The genes are TRBV7-2 and TRBJ2-4; 12 bases align to TRBD2. V was clipped by 3 bases and J by 2 bases; unmatched bases: 5. CDR3 length equals 17 residues. The V gene's germline CDR1 is SGHTA and CDR2 FQGNSA.

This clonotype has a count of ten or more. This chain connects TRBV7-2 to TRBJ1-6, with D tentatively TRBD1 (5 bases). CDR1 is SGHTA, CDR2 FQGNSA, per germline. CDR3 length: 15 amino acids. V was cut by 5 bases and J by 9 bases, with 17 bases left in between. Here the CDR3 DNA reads TGTGCCAGCAGCCCCTGGGAGGGGCCGAGTTCACCCCTCCACTTT. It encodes CASSPWEGPSSPLHF. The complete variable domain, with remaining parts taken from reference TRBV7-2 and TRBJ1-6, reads GAGVSQSPSNKVTEKGKDVELRCDPISGHTALYWYRQSLGQGLEFLIYFQGNSAPDKSGLPSDRFSAERTGGSVSTLTIQRTQQEDSAVYLCASSPWEGPSSPLHFGNGTRLTVT.

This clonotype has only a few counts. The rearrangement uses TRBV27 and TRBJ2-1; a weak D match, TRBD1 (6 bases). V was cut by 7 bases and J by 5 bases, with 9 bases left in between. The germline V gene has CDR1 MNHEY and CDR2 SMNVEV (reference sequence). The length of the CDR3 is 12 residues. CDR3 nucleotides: TGTGCCAGCACGGACAGAGACAATGAGCAGTTCTTC. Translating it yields CASTDRDNEQFF.

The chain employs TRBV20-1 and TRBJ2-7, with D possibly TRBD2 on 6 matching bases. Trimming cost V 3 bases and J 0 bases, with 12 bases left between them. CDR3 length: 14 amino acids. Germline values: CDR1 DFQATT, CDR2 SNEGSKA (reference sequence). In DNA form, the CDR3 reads TGCAGTGCTAGGGGCGGGGAAAGCTCCTACGAGCAGTACTTC. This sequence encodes CSARGGESSYEQYF.

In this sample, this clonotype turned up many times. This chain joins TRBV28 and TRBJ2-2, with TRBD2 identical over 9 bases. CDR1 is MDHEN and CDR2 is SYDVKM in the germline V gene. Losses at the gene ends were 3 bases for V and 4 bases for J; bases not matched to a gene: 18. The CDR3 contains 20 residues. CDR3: CASSFSISTGLARFTGELFF. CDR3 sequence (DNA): TGTGCCAGCAGTTTCTCCATAAGCACTGGACTAGCGAGGTTCACCGGGGAGCTGTTTTTT.

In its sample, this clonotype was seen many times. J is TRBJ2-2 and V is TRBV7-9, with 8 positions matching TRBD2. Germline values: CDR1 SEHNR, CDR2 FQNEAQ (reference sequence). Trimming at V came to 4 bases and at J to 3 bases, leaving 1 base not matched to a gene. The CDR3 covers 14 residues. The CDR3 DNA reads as TGTGCCAGCAGCTCGGGACTAGACACCGGGGAGCTGTTTTTT. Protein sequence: CASSSGLDTGELFF.

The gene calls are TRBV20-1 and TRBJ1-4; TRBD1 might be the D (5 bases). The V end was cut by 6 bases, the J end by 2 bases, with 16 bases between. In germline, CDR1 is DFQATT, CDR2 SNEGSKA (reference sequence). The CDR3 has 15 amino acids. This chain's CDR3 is CSARPGGKTNEKLFF. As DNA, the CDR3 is TGCAGTGCCAGACCGGGGGGAAAGACTAATGAAAAACTGTTTTTT.

CDR3 nucleotides: TGCAGCGTTGAAGATCAACGGGGATTCCAAGAGACCCAGTACTTC. Protein sequence: CSVEDQRGFQETQYF. The chain recombines TRBV29-1 with TRBJ2-5; maybe TRBD2 (5 bases). Germline V gives CDR1 SQVTM, CDR2 ANQGSEA. The V end lost 0 bases, the J end lost 1 base, and 12 bases lay between the germline ends. The length of the CDR3 is 15 residues.